One and the same sample provided the 20 T cell receptor beta chains below, sequenced in a study of tumor and adjacent non-tumor tissue in lung cancer. The library came from three nested PCR rounds adapted from ARM-PCR protocols. TCRdb analysed the multiplex PCR reads with MiXCR anew, one entry per CDR3 protein. The repertoire holds 120,000 or so distinct CDR3 sequences, with roughly 84% as singletons. This sample's RNA came from whole unsorted tissue. Sequenced sample: lung tumor tissue. The source of these receptors is a man aged 70 or older with non-small cell lung cancer.

Points on this clonotype: Mismatch with germline at one junction end may stem from a read error. The chain joins TRBV12-3 or TRBV12-4 to TRBJ2-5; TRBD2 aligns across 10 bases. CDR3 length equals 15 residues. The CDR3 region is CACSGLAGVVETQYF. DNA of the CDR3: TGTGCCTGCAGCGGGCTAGCGGGAGTGGTGGAGACCCAATATTTC.

Concerning this clonotype itself: Mismatch with germline at one junction end may stem from a read error. The V call is TRBV11-3, the J call TRBJ2-7; D possibly corresponds to TRBD1 (5 bases). This CDR3 comprises 16 residues. The V gene's germline CDR1 is SGHNT and CDR2 YENEEA. CDR3 sequence: CDSSSTGKTESDEQYF. For the CDR3, the DNA is TGTGACAGCAGTTCCACCGGTAAGACAGAAAGTGACGAGCAGTACTTC.

This chain joins TRBV6-1 and TRBJ1-2; 8 bases are shared with TRBD1. The CDR3 covers 14 residues. CDR1 is MNHNS and CDR2 is SASEGT in the germline V gene. The trim removed 8 bases at V and 8 bases at J, leaving 13 bases unmatched. The CDR3 here is CASCVGLTGVGYTF. Written as DNA, the CDR3 is TGTGCCAGCTGTGTGGGATTGACAGGGGTGGGCTACACCTTC.

This chain links TRBV9 with TRBJ2-1, with D possibly called TRBD1 or TRBD2 (6 bases each). CDR3 length: 17 amino acids. V lost 7 bases to trimming and J lost 4 bases, with 24 bases between them. CDR1 and CDR2 from the germline V gene are SGDLS and YYNGEE. CDR3 in amino acids: CASCIGGGISGYNEQFF. As DNA, the CDR3 is TGTGCCAGCTGCATAGGAGGGGGGATTAGCGGATACAATGAGCAGTTCTTC. Using reference TRBV9 and TRBJ2-1 for the parts outside the CDR3, the full variable domain is DSGVTQTPKHLITATGQRVTLRCSPRSGDLSVYWYQQSLDQGLQFLIQYYNGEERAKGNILERFSAQQFPDLHSELNLSSLELGDSALYFCASCIGGGISGYNEQFFGPGTRLTVL.

V and J are TRBV11-1 and TRBJ2-1; D gene uncertain. The CDR3 spans 14 residues. Germline V gene data show CDR1 as SGHAT and CDR2 as FQDESV (reference sequence). Between the trimmed V and J ends, which lost 9 bases and 12 bases, there was a span of 24 bases. CDR3 DNA sequence: TGTGCCAGGAGCCAGCAACCGGCGAGACGTGCGCAGTTCTTC. Protein sequence: CARSQQPARRAQFF.

Turning to this clonotype: At one boundary the junction diverges from the germline segment, which might be a read error. The J gene is TRBJ2-6, the V gene TRBV11-2; 10 bases are shared with TRBD1. CDR1 is SGHAT, CDR2 FQNNGV, per germline. CDR3 length: 18 residues. CDR3 sequence (DNA): TGTGCCAGCAGCCCCGGGACAGGGGATTCTCGTGGGGCCAACATCCTGACTTTC. Protein product: CASSPGTGDSRGANILTF.

Judged by abundance, this clonotype is medium-sized. The genes are TRBV12-3 or TRBV12-4 and TRBJ2-7; a weak D match, TRBD2 (5 bases). Trimming cost V 1 base and J 4 bases, with 11 bases left between them. The CDR3 is 14 amino acids. The CDR3 nucleotides are TGTGCCAGCAGTTTAGGGACTTTTGGGTACGAGCAGTACTTC. As protein: CASSLGTFGYEQYF.

Remarks on this clonotype: Germline is not matched at one junction end, which may reflect a read error. The rearrangement joins TRBV4-2 to TRBJ2-1; D is uncertain. Germline V gene sequence: CDR1 LGHNA, CDR2 YNFKEQ. CDR3 length: 15 residues. CDR3 in DNA: TGCGTCAGTAGCCAAGGATCCCCTCAATACAATGAGCAGTTCTTC. Its translation is CVSSQGSPQYNEQFF.

In the case of this clonotype: One end of the junction is discordant with germline, which a read error may explain. The gene calls are TRBV5-6 and TRBJ2-5; D is unclear. CDR3 length: 12 residues. Germline CDR1 and CDR2: SGHDT and YYEEEE. CDR3: CASSYVEETRYF. In DNA form, the CDR3 reads TGTGCCAGCAGCTACGTAGAAGAGACCCGGTACTTC.

Concerning this clonotype itself: An end of the junction differs from the germline gene, which may be a read error. The rearrangement uses TRBV28 and TRBJ2-3, with a weak D call TRBD1 (6 bases). There are 15 residues in the CDR3. From germline, CDR1 is MDHEN and CDR2 SYDVKM. CDR3 in amino acids: CAGSLLAWGPDTQYF. As DNA, the CDR3 is TGTGCCGGCAGTCTGCTCGCGTGGGGGCCGGATACGCAGTATTTT.

Details on this clonotype: The junction differs from germline at one of its ends, possibly a read error. The rearrangement uses TRBV19 and TRBJ2-2; TRBD1 might be the D (6 bases). The CDR3 extends over 14 amino acids. Germline V lookup: CDR1 LNHDA, CDR2 SQIVND (reference sequence). DNA of the CDR3: TGTACCAGTAGTATCACAGGGAGCACCGGGGAGCTGTTTTTT. Translating it yields CTSSITGSTGELFF.

The chain carries TRBV13 and TRBJ2-7; TRBD2 matches 7 bases. This CDR3 is 13 amino acids long. Germline V gene sequence: CDR1 PRHDT, CDR2 FYEKMQ (reference sequence). The ends lost 4 bases at V and 10 bases at J; junction bases unmatched: 10. DNA for the CDR3: TGTGCCAGCAGCTCAACCGCGGGGGATGATCAGTACTTC. Residues: CASSSTAGDDQYF. Filled out from reference TRBV13 and TRBJ2-7, the complete variable domain reads AAGVIQSPRHLIKEKRETATLKCYPIPRHDTVYWYQQGPGQDPQFLISFYEKMQSDKGSIPDRFSAQQFSDYHSELNMSSLELGDSALYFCASSSTAGDDQYFGPGTRLTVT.

Points on this clonotype: The conserved closing phenylalanine or tryptophan is absent in this CDR3, likely reflecting a read error. The chain joins TRBV5-4 to TRBJ2-1, with no clear D. Germline values: CDR1 SGHNT, CDR2 YYREEE (reference sequence). CDR3 length: 14 residues. The CDR3 nucleotides are TGTGCCAGTAGCTTGTTGGGCTACTACAATGAACAGTTCCTC. Translation gives CASSLLGYYNEQFL.

To note about this clonotype: As the CDR3 is not closed by the conserved phenylalanine or tryptophan, this likely results from a read error. This chain connects TRBV5-6 to TRBJ2-1; 7 nucleotides agree with TRBD2. CDR1 and CDR2 from the germline V gene are SGHDT and YYEEEE. This CDR3 has 15 residues. Losses at the gene ends were 8 bases for V and 3 bases for J; bases not matched to a gene: 11. The CDR3, as DNA: TGTGCCAGGAGCCCGTGGCGGGGGAACTACAATGAGCAGTTCGTC. It yields the protein CARSPWRGNYNEQFV.

As to this clonotype: Germline is not matched at one junction end, which may reflect a read error. The chain recombines TRBV5-1 with TRBJ1-1; 9 nucleotides agree with TRBD1. The CDR3 covers 16 residues. Germline CDR1 is SGHRS and CDR2 is YFSETQ. CDR3 coding DNA: TGCGCCAGCAGCCCCTTTACGACAGGGGGGTTCTCTGAAGCCTTCTTT. Protein sequence: CASSPFTTGGFSEAFF.

Turning to this clonotype: An end of the junction differs from the germline gene, which may be a read error. V gene TRBV28 combines with J gene TRBJ2-3, with D tentatively TRBD2 (5 bases). CDR3 length: 16 residues. Looked up from germline, CDR1 is MDHEN and CDR2 is SYDVKM. The CDR3 sequence: CASRFSSGRGTVTQYF. CDR3 bases: TGTGCCAGCAGATTCTCCAGTGGGAGAGGAACAGTTACGCAGTATTTT.

At least ten counts were recorded for this clonotype. The rearrangement links TRBV5-4 to TRBJ2-3, with 7 bases that match TRBD2. J was trimmed by 2 bases and V by 2 bases; bases with no gene match: 2. CDR3 length: 14 residues. Germline V gene lookup returns CDR1 SGHNT and CDR2 YYREEE (reference sequence). The CDR3 DNA reads as TGTGCCAGCAGCTTAGCGGGGAACACAGATACGCAGTATTTT. Translating gives CASSLAGNTDTQYF.

V and J are TRBV6-2 or TRBV6-3 and TRBJ2-5; 8 bases match TRBD2. The CDR3 has 14 residues. Trimming cost V 10 bases and J 13 bases; bases outside gene matches: 20. The germline CDR1 and CDR2 sequences are MNHEY and SVGEGT. CDR3 nucleotide sequence: TGTGCCACCGAGGGACTAGTGGCGTCAGAGGCCTGGTACTTC. Protein: CATEGLVASEAWYF.

As DNA, the CDR3 is TGCACCAACAGCCAAGATCTAGCGGGAGGGCCAGATACGCAGTATTTT. Translated, it gives CTNSQDLAGGPDTQYF. The chain combines TRBV4-3 with TRBJ2-3, with TRBD2 identical over 12 bases. The germline gives CDR1 LGHNA, CDR2 YSLEER. The CDR3 loop spans 16 amino acids.

On this clonotype itself: An end of the junction differs from the germline gene, which may be a read error. The rearrangement joins TRBV28 to TRBJ2-7; D could derive from TRBD1 or TRBD2 (6 bases each). There are 14 residues in the CDR3. The germline gives CDR1 MDHEN, CDR2 SYDVKM. CDR3: CASSPTTGAYEQHF. The DNA for the CDR3 is TGTGCCAGCAGTCCCACGACGGGGGCCTACGAGCAGCACTTC.